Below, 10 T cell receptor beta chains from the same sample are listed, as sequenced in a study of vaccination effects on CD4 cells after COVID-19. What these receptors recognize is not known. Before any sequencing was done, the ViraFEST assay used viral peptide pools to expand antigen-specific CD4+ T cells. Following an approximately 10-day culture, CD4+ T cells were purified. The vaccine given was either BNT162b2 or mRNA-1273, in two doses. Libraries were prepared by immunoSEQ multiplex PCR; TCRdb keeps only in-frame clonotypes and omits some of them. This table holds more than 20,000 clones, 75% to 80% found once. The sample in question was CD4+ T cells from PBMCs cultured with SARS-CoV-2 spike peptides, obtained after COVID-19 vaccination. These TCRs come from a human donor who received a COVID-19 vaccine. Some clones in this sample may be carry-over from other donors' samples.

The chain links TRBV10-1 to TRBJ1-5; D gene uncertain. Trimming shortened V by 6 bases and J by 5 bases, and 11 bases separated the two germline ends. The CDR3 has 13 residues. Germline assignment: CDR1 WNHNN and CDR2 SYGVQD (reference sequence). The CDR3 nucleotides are TGCGCCAGCAGCCCGACTGTAGATCAGCCCCAGCATTTT. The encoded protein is CASSPTVDQPQHF.

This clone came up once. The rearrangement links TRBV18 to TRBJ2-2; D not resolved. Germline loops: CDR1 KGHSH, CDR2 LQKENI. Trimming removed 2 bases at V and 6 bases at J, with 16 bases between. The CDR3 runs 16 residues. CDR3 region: CASSPSTASVSGELFF. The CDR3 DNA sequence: TGTGCCAGCTCACCATCAACAGCGTCAGTGTCCGGGGAGCTGTTTTTT.

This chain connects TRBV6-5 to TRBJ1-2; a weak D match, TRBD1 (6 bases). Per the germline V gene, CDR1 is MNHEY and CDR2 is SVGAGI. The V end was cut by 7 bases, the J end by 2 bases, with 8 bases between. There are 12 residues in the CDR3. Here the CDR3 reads CASNGQNYGYTF. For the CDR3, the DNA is TGTGCCAGCAACGGACAGAACTATGGCTACACCTTC.

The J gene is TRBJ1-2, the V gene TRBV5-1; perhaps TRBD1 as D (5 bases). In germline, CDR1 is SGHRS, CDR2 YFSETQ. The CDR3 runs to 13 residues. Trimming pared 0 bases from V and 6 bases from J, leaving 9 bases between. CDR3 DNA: TGCGCCAGCAGCTTGGAGCGGGGCGATGGCTACACCTTC. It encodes CASSLERGDGYTF. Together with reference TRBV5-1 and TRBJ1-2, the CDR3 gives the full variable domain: KAGVTQTPRYLIKTRGQQVTLSCSPISGHRSVSWYQQTPGQGLQFLFEYFSETQRNKGNFPGRFSGRQFSNSRSEMNVSTLELGDSALYLCASSLERGDGYTFGSGTRLTVV.

Written as DNA, the CDR3 is TGCGCCAGCAGGTTACAATCCGGGGAGCTGTTTTTT. Translation gives CASRLQSGELFF. J is TRBJ2-2 and V is TRBV10-2; D gene ambiguous. V was trimmed by 6 bases and J by 6 bases, leaving 8 bases between them. Germline CDR1 and CDR2: WSHSY and SAAADI. The CDR3 loop spans 12 amino acids.

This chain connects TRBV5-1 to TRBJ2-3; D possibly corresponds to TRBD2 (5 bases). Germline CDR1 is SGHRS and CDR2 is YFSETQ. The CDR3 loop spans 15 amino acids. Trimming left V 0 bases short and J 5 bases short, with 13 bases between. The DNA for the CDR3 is TGCGCCAGCAGCTTGGCGACTTCCGGAGGAGATACGCAGTATTTT. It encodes CASSLATSGGDTQYF.

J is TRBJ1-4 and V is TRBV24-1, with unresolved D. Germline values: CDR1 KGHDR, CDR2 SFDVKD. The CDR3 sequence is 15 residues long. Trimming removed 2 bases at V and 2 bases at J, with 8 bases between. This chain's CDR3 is CATSDSGATNEKLFF. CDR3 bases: TGTGCCACCAGTGATTCGGGCGCGACTAATGAAAAACTGTTTTTT.

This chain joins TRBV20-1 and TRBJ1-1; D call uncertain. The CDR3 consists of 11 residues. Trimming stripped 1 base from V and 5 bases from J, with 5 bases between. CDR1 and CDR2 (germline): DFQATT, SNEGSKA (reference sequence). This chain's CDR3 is CSARVVTEAFF. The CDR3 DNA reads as TGCAGTGCTAGAGTAGTTACTGAAGCTTTCTTT.

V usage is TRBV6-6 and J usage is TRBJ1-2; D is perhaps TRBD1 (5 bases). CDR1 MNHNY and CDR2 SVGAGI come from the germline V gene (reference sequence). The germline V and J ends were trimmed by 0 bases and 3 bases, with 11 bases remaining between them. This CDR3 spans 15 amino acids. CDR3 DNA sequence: TGTGCCAGCAGTTACTCAGGCGGGGGTGACTATGGCTACACCTTC. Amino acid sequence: CASSYSGGGDYGYTF.

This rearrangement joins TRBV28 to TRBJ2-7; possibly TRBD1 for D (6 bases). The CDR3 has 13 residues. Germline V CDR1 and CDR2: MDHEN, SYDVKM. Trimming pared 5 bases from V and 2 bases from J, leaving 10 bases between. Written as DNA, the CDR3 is TGTGCCAGCAGTCCGCGACAGGCCTACGAGCAGTACGTC. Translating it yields CASSPRQAYEQYV.